Below, one T cell receptor (beta chain) is given with its context. Trimming took 5 bases from V and 1 from J; bases not matched to a gene: 6. Germline assignment: CDR1 SGHVT and CDR2 SQSDAQ. The length of the CDR3 is 17 residues. One entry per CDR3 protein results from TCRdb running MiXCR on the PCR reads. In the table there are about 10,000 distinct CDR3 sequences, about 60% of which are singletons. These data originate in a study of tumor-infiltrating lymphocytes in oesophageal squamous cell carcinoma. This TCR came from a male donor with esophageal squamous cell carcinoma. Input material: esophageal tumor tissue. The gene calls are TRBV7-4 and TRBJ2-5; TRBD2 matches at 14 bases. The CDR3 region is CASSAQTSGRAQETQYF. DNA for the CDR3: TGTGCCAGCAGCGCCCAGACTAGCGGGAGGGCCCAAGAGACCCAGTACTTC.